The clone carrying this T cell receptor beta chain was found a few times. This specimen belongs to a study of CD8 T cells in Susac syndrome. Trimming took 5 bases from V and 7 from J, leaving 18 bases between them. CDR3 length: 14 residues. Germline CDR1 SEHNR, CDR2 FQNEAQ (reference sequence). It was with random hexamers that about 0.45 to 1 ug RNA was reverse transcribed. An immunoSEQ multiplex PCR amplified TCR beta CDR3 over 54 Vbeta and 13 Jbeta. MiXCR was run by TCRdb on the immunoSEQ multiplex PCR reads, yielding one entry per CDR3 protein. The profile shows tens of thousands of distinct CDR3 sequences, 75% to 95% of them singletons.

This TCR came from a human donor with multiple sclerosis. The specimen sequenced was CD8+ T cells from PBMCs. The rearrangement uses TRBV7-9 and TRBJ2-7; D remains ambiguous. The CDR3 here is CASSPGIRGWEQYF. Written as DNA, the CDR3 is TGTGCCAGCAGCCCCGGAATCCGCGGCTGGGAGCAGTACTTC.